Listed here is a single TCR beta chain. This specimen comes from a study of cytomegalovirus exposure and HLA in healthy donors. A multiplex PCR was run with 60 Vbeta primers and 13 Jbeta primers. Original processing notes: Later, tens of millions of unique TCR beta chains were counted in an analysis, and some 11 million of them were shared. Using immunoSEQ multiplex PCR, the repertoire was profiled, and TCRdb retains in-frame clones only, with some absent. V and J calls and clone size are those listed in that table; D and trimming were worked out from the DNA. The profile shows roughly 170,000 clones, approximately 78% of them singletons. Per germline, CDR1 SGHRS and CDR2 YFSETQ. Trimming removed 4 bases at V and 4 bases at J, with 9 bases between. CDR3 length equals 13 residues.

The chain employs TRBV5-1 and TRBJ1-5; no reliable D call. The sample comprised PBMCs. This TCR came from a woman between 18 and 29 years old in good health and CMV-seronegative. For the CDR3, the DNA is TGCGCCAGCAGCGTTGGACTTAATCAGCCCCAGCATTTT. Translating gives CASSVGLNQPQHF.